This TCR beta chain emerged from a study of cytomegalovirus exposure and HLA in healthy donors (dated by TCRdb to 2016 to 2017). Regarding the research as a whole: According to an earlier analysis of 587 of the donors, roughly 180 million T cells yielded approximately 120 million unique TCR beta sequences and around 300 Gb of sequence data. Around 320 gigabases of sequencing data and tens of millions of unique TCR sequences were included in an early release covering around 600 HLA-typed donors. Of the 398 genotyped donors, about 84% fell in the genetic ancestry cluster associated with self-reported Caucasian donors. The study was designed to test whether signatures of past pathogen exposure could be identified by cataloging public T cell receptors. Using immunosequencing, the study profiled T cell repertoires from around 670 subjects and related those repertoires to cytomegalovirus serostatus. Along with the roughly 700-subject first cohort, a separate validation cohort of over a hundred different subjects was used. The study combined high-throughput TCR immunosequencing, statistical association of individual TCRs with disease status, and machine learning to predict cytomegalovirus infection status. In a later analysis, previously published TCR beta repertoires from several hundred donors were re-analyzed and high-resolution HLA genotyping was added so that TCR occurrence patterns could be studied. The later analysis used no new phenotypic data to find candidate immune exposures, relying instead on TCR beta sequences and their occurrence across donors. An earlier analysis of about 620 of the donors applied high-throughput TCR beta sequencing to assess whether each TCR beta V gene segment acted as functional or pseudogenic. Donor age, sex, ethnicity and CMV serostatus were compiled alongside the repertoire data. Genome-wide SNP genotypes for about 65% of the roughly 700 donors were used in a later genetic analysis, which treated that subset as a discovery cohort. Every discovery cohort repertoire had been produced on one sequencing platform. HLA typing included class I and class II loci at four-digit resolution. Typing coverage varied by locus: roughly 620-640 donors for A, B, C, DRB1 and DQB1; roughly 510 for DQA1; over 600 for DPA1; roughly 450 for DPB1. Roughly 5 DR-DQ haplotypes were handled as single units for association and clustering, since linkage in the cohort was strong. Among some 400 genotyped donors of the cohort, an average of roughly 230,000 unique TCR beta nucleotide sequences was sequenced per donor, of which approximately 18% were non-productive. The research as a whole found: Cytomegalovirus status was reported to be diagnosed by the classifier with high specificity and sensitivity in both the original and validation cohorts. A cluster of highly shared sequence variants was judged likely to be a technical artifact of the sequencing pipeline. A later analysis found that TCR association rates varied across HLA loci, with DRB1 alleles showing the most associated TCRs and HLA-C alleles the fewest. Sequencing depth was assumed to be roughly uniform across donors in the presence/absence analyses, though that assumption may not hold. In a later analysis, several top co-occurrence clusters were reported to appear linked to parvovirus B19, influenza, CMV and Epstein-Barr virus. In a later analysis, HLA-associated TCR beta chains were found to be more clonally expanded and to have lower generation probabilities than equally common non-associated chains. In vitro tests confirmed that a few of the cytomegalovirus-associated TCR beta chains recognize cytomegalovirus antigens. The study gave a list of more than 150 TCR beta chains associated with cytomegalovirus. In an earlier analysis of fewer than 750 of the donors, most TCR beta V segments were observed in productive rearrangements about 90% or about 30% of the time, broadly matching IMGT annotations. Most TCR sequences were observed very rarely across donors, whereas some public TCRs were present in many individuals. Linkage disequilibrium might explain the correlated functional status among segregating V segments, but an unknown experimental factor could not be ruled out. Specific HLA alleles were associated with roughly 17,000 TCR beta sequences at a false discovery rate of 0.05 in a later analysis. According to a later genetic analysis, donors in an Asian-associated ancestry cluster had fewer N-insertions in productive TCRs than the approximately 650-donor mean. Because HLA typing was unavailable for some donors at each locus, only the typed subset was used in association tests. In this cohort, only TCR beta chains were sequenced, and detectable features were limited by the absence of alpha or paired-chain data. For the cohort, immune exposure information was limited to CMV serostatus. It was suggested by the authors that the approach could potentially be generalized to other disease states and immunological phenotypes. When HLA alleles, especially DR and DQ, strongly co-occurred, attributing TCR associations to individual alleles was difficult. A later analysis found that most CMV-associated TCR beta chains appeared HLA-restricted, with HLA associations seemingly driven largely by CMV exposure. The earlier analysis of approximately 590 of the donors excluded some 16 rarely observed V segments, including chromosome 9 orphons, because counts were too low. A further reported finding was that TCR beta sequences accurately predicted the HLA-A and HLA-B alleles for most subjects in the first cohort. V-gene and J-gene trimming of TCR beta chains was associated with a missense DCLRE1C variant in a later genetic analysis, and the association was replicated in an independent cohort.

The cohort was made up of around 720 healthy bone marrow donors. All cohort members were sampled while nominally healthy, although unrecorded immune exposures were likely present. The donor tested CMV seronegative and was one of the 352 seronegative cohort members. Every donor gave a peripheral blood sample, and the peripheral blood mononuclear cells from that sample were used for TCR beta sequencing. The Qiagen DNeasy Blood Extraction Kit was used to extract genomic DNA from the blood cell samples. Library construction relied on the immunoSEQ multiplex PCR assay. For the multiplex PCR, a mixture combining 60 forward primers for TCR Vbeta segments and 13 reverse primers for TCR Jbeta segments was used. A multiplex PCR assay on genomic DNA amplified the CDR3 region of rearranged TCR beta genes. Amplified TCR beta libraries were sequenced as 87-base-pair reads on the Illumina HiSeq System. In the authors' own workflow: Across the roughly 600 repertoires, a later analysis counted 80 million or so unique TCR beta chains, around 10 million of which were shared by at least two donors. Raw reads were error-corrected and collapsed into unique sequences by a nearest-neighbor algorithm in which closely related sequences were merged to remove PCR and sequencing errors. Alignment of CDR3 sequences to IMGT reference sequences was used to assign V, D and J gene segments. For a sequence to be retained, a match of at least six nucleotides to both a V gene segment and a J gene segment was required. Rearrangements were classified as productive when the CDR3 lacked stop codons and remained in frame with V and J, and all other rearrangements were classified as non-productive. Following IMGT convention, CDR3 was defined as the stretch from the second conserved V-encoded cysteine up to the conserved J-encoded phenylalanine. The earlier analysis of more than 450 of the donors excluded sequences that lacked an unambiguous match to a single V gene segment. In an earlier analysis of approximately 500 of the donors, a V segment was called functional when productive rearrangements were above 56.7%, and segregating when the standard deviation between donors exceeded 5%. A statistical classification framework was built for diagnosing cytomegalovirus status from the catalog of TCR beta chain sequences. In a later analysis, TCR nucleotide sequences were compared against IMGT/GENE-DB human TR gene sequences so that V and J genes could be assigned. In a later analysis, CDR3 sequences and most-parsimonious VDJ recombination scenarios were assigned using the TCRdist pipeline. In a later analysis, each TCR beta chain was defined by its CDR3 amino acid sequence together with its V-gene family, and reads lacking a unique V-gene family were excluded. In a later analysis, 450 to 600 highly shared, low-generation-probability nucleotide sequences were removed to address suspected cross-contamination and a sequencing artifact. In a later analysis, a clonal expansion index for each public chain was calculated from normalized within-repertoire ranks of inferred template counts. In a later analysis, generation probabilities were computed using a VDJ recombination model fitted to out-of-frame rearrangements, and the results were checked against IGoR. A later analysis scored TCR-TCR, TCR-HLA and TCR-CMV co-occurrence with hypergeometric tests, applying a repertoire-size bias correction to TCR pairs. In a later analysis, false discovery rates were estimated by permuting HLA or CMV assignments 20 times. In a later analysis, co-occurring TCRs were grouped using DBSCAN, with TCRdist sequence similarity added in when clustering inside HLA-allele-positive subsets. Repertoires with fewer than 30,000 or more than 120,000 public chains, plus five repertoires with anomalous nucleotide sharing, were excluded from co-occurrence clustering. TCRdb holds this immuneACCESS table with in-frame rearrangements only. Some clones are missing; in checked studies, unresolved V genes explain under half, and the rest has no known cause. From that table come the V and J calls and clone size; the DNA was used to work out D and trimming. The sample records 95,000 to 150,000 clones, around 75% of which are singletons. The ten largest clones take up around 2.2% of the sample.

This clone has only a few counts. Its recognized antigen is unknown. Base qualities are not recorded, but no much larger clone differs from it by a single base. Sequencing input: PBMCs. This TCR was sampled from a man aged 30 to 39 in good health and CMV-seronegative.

The CDR3 has the sequence CASSEGDTSYEQYF. The DNA is as follows: TGTGCCAGCAGTGAAGGTGACACCTCCTACGAGCAGTACTTC. The chain links TRBV6-5 with TRBJ2-7; the D gene remains uncertain. CDR3 length: 14 amino acids, cysteine to phenylalanine. Here the CDR3 DNA is all that survives: 42 bases in frame from base 1. The germline V gene provides CDR1 MNHEY and CDR2 SVGAGI. V was cut back by 5 bases and J by 0 bases, leaving a gap of 11 bases between them.